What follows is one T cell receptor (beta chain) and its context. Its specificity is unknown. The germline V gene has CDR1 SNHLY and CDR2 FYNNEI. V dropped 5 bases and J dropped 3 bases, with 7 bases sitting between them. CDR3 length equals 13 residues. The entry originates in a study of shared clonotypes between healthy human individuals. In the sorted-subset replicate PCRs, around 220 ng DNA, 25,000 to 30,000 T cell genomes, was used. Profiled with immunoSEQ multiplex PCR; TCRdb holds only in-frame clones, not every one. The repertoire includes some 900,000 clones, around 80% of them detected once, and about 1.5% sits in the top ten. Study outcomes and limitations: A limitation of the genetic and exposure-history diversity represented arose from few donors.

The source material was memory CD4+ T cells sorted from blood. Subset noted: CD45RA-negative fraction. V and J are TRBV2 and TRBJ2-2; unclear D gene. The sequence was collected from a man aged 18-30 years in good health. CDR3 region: CASSWTHTGELFF. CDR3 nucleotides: TGTGCCAGCAGTTGGACGCACACCGGGGAGCTGTTTTTT.